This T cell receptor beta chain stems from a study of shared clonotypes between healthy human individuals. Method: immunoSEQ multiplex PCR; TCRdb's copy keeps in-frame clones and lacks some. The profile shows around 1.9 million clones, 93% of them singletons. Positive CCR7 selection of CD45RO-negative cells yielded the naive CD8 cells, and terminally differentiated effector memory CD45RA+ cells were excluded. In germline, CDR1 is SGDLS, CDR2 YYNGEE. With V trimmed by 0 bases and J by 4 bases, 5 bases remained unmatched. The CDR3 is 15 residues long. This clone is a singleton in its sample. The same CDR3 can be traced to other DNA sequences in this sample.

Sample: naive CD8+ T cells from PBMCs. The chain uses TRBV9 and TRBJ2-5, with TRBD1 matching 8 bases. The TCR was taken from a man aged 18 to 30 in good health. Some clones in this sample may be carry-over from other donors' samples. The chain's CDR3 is CASSVGRGLRETQYF. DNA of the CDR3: TGTGCCAGCAGCGTAGGCAGGGGGCTTCGAGAGACCCAGTACTTC.